This passage covers 32 T cell receptor beta chains from one sample sequenced in a study of early T cells in non-severe SARS-CoV-2 infection. TCRdb processed the 5' RACE reads anew with MiXCR; each CDR3 protein has one entry. Of over 80,000 distinct CDR3 sequences detected, 14% to 15% appear once; the ten largest clones hold roughly 11%. Sequenced material: whole blood. The receptors were sampled from an adult who was a healthcare worker with PCR-confirmed SARS-CoV-2 infection or an uninfected control (not recorded which).

The CDR3 loop reads CASSTQGGGEAFF. In DNA, the CDR3 is TGTGCCAGCAGTACACAGGGGGGCGGTGAGGCTTTCTTT. The chain carries TRBV27 and TRBJ1-1; TRBD1 agrees at 8 bases. This CDR3 is built from 13 residues. Germline lookup yields CDR1 MNHEY and CDR2 SMNVEV (reference sequence). The ends lost 5 bases at V and 11 bases at J; junction bases unmatched: 10.

This clonotype has at least ten counts. V usage is TRBV21-1 and J usage is TRBJ2-7. TRBV21-1 is a pseudogene. This CDR3 has 14 amino acids. The CDR3 loop is CASSKYQLLYEQYF. In DNA form, the CDR3 reads TGTGCCAGCAGCAAATACCAGTTATTGTACGAGCAGTACTTC.

This clonotype was observed a handful of times. The V call is TRBV7-2, the J call TRBJ2-3; D is possibly TRBD1 (5 bases). Germline V gene lookup returns CDR1 SGHTA and CDR2 FQGNSA. The V gene lost 3 bases and the J gene lost 0 bases, with 7 bases spanning the gap. This CDR3 is 14 amino acids long. CDR3 DNA: TGTGCCAGCAGCTTCGACAGTAGCACAGATACGCAGTATTTT. It encodes CASSFDSSTDTQYF.

In its sample, this clonotype was seen a few times. The chain joins TRBV6-1 to TRBJ2-2; maybe TRBD2 (5 bases). Trimming shortened V by 7 bases and J by 5 bases, and 14 bases separated the two germline ends. There are 14 residues in the CDR3. The V gene's germline CDR1 is MNHNS and CDR2 SASEGT. CDR3 nucleotide sequence: TGTGCCAGCATTAAAAAACCGGGGACCGGGGAGCTGTTTTTT. Amino acids: CASIKKPGTGELFF.

The V and J genes are TRBV2 and TRBJ2-7; D tentatively reads TRBD1 or TRBD2 (5 bases each). The CDR3 is 12 residues long. The germline CDR1 and CDR2 sequences are SNHLY and FYNNEI. Trimming removed 8 bases at V and 6 bases at J, with 14 bases between. CDR3 bases: TGTGCCAGCTCAGGGACCGAGCTCGAGCAGTACTTC. This gives the protein CASSGTELEQYF.

This chain uses TRBV11-2 with TRBJ1-1; D might be TRBD1 (6 bases). This CDR3 spans 13 amino acids. The germline V gene has CDR1 SGHAT and CDR2 FQNNGV. The ends were cut back, 8 bases at V and 6 bases at J, with 16 bases in the middle. The CDR3: CASHFTGAAEAFF. The DNA for the CDR3 is TGTGCCAGCCATTTTACGGGGGCGGCTGAAGCTTTCTTT.

This clonotype was counted only a few times. The rearrangement uses TRBV13 and TRBJ1-1; 8 bases align to TRBD1. Unmatched junction bases numbered 3, after V lost 5 bases and J lost 1 base. The CDR3 extends over 14 amino acids. The germline V gene encodes CDR1 PRHDT and CDR2 FYEKMQ (reference sequence). The CDR3 sequence: CASSQQGGNTEAFF. CDR3 nucleotide sequence: TGTGCCAGCAGCCAACAGGGGGGGAACACTGAAGCTTTCTTT.

The V call is TRBV11-2, the J call TRBJ1-2; D remains ambiguous. Trimming left V 3 bases short and J 6 bases short, with 5 bases between. Looked up from germline, CDR1 is SGHAT and CDR2 is FQNNGV. The CDR3 consists of 11 residues. The CDR3 coding sequence is TGTGCCAGCAGCTTTAGGGATGGCTACACCTTC. Translated: CASSFRDGYTF.

Comment on this clonotype: This may stem from a read error, because a much larger clone lies one nucleotide away. The V gene is TRBV7-3, the J gene TRBJ1-1, with TRBD1 as a possible D gene (5 bases). The V and J ends lost 4 bases and 1 base respectively, with 7 bases between them. CDR3 size: 13 residues. Germline values: CDR1 SGHTA, CDR2 FQGTGA. CDR3 sequence: CASSSGQNTEAFF. DNA for the CDR3: TGTGCCAGCAGCTCAGGACAGAACACTGAAGCTTTCTTT.

The J gene is TRBJ1-3, the V gene TRBV11-2; unclear D gene. V was clipped by 7 bases and J by 3 bases, with 7 bases between them. Germline V gene data show CDR1 as SGHAT and CDR2 as FQNNGV. The length of the CDR3 is 12 residues. The CDR3 is CASTGVGNTIYF. In DNA, the CDR3 is TGTGCCAGCACTGGGGTTGGAAACACCATATATTTT.

This clonotype was picked up many times. The gene calls are TRBV5-1 and TRBJ1-1; possibly TRBD1 for D (5 bases). This CDR3 contains 15 residues. The germline V and J ends were trimmed by 4 bases and 4 bases, with 17 bases remaining between them. The germline V gene has CDR1 SGHRS and CDR2 YFSETQ. CDR3 in amino acids: CASSLGTTSGTEAFF. The CDR3 DNA sequence: TGCGCCAGCAGCCTGGGGACCACCTCGGGCACTGAAGCTTTCTTT.

Worth noting for this clonotype: A much larger clonotype is one base distant, so this may be a read error. This sequence joins TRBV30 and TRBJ1-6; D is possibly TRBD1 (5 bases). Germline values: CDR1 GTSNPN, CDR2 SVGIG (reference sequence). This CDR3 has 14 residues. CDR3 in DNA: TGTGCCTGGAGTGGGGACTCCCTGAATTCATCCCTCCACTTT. Amino acid sequence: CAWSGDSLNSSLHF. The full variable domain, in which reference TRBV30 and TRBJ1-6 provide the parts outside the CDR3, is SQTIHQWPATLVQPVGSPLSLECTVEGTSNPNLYWYRQAAGRGLQLLFYSVGIGQISSEVPQNLSASRPQDRQFILSSKKLLLSDSGFYLCAWSGDSLNSSLHFGNGTRLTVT.

The chain has TRBV9 and TRBJ2-7; D possibly corresponds to TRBD1 (6 bases). V was trimmed by 4 bases and J by 2 bases, leaving 13 bases between them. The CDR3 spans 14 residues. The germline CDR1 and CDR2 sequences are SGDLS and YYNGEE. The CDR3, as DNA: TGTGCCAGCAGCCCACGAACAGGGACCTACGAGCAGTACTTC. Its translation is CASSPRTGTYEQYF.

The chain links TRBV29-1 to TRBJ1-1; tentatively, D is TRBD1 (5 bases). There are 13 residues in the CDR3. Germline lookup yields CDR1 SQVTM and CDR2 ANQGSEA. Trimming stripped 4 bases from V and 4 bases from J, with 13 bases between. CDR3 DNA sequence: TGCAGCGTTGCCCCCCGGGGACGCACTGAAGCTTTCTTT. Translated, it gives CSVAPRGRTEAFF.

The chain links TRBV7-6 to TRBJ1-5; D is uncertain. This CDR3 spans 15 amino acids. Germline V gene lookup returns CDR1 SGHVS and CDR2 FNYEAQ. Trimming left V 1 base short and J 0 bases short, with 7 bases between. CDR3 in amino acids: CASSLGSYSNQPQHF. CDR3 bases: TGTGCCAGCAGCTTAGGCAGTTATAGCAATCAGCCCCAGCATTTT.

The rearrangement links TRBV29-1 to TRBJ2-7; D is ambiguous. V was pared by 1 base and J by 2 bases, with 12 bases between. This CDR3 comprises 14 residues. Germline V gene data show CDR1 as SQVTM and CDR2 as ANQGSEA. CDR3 DNA sequence: TGCAGCGTTGAAGTCTCTAGGCTGACCTACGAGCAGTACTTC. It specifies CSVEVSRLTYEQYF.

V gene TRBV7-9 combines with J gene TRBJ2-7, with D possibly TRBD2 on 7 matching bases. The V end lost 5 bases, the J end lost 0 bases, and 17 bases lay between the germline ends. In germline, CDR1 is SEHNR, CDR2 FQNEAQ (reference sequence). This CDR3 region has 16 residues. The CDR3 reads CASSPSRGAYSYEQYF. CDR3 nucleotides: TGTGCCAGCAGCCCTAGCCGGGGGGCATACTCCTACGAGCAGTACTTC.

J is TRBJ2-3 and V is TRBV29-1; D call uncertain. This CDR3 spans 14 amino acids. V lost 2 bases and J lost 1, with 10 bases in between. Per the germline V gene, CDR1 is SQVTM and CDR2 is ANQGSEA. CDR3 bases: TGCAGCGTTGAACATGGGTTGGGCACAGATACGCAGTATTTT. Amino acid sequence: CSVEHGLGTDTQYF.

The rearrangement uses TRBV27 and TRBJ1-5; D gene unclear. Germline CDR1 and CDR2: MNHEY and SMNVEV (reference sequence). V gave up 3 bases and J gave up 7 bases, with 13 bases separating them. This CDR3 comprises 14 residues. The CDR3 bases are TGTGCCAGCAGTTTTGCCAGGCCGGGGCAGCCCCAGCATTTT. Its protein is CASSFARPGQPQHF.

The V and J genes are TRBV6-2 or TRBV6-3 and TRBJ2-5, with TRBD2 identical over 9 bases. Germline V CDR1 and CDR2: MNHEY, SVGEGT. This CDR3 is 15 amino acids long. J gave up 3 bases and V 7 bases, and 9 bases lay outside the gene matches. The CDR3 sequence is CASTEPTSGKETQYF. The CDR3 DNA reads TGTGCCAGCACCGAACCGACTAGCGGCAAAGAGACCCAGTACTTC.

This clonotype was seen a handful of times. The chain recombines TRBV20-1 with TRBJ2-2; 9 bases fit TRBD1. The CDR3 has 14 residues. V lost 6 bases and J lost 5; bases outside the gene matches: 7. CDR1 and CDR2 from the germline V gene are DFQATT and SNEGSKA (reference sequence). The CDR3 DNA follows: TGCAGTGCCGACCCCGGGACAGGGACCGGGGAGCTGTTTTTT. This translates into CSADPGTGTGELFF.

The chain links TRBV20-1 to TRBJ2-5, with D possibly being TRBD2 (6 bases). The CDR3 covers 14 residues. V was pared by 2 bases and J by 1 base, with 11 bases between. The germline CDR1 and CDR2 sequences are DFQATT and SNEGSKA (reference sequence). CDR3 protein: CSARRDFPQETQYF. The DNA for the CDR3 is TGCAGTGCTAGAAGGGACTTTCCCCAAGAGACCCAGTACTTC.

The gene calls are TRBV18 and TRBJ2-5; no definite D call. CDR3 length: 14 amino acids. CDR1 is KGHSH, CDR2 LQKENI, per germline. Trimming took off 8 bases at V and 5 bases at J, with 18 bases between the two ends. In DNA form, the CDR3 reads TGTGCCAGCCCCGAAACTCCGTCCGGGGAGACCCAGTACTTC. Translated: CASPETPSGETQYF. Supplemented by reference TRBV18 and TRBJ2-5, the full variable domain reads NAGVMQNPRHLVRRRGQEARLRCSPMKGHSHVYWYRQLPEEGLKFMVYLQKENIIDESGMPKERFSAEFPKEGPSILRIQQVVRGDSAAYFCASPETPSGETQYFGPGTRLLVL.

The chain recombines TRBV2 with TRBJ1-5, with a possible D match to TRBD1 (5 bases). Between the trimmed V and J ends, which lost 7 bases and 4 bases, there was a span of 8 bases. Germline V gene data show CDR1 as SNHLY and CDR2 as FYNNEI. The CDR3 totals 12 residues. The CDR3 sequence: CASTDSNQPQHF. The CDR3 coding sequence is TGTGCCAGCACCGACAGTAATCAGCCCCAGCATTTT. The whole variable domain, filled in from reference TRBV2 and TRBJ1-5, reads EPEVTQTPSHQVTQMGQEVILRCVPISNHLYFYWYRQILGQKVEFLVSFYNNEISEKSEIFDDQFSVERPDGSNFTLKIRSTKLEDSAMYFCASTDSNQPQHFGDGTRLSIL.

This clonotype was picked up many times. The chain links TRBV12-3 or TRBV12-4 to TRBJ1-1; D remains ambiguous. This CDR3 has 15 residues. The V end lost 5 bases, the J end lost 1 base, and 14 bases lay between the germline ends. CDR3 nucleotide sequence: TGTGCCAGCAGTACATCCCCCATAAGGAACACTGAAGCTTTCTTT. Residues: CASSTSPIRNTEAFF.

V is TRBV18 and J is TRBJ2-5; D not resolved. The CDR3 spans 13 residues. Trimming stripped 3 bases from V and 4 bases from J, with 9 bases between. Germline V gene lookup returns CDR1 KGHSH and CDR2 LQKENI. CDR3 in amino acids: CASSPQTRETQYF. CDR3 coding DNA: TGTGCCAGCTCACCGCAGACCCGAGAGACCCAGTACTTC.

The J gene is TRBJ2-5, the V gene TRBV12-3 or TRBV12-4; 8 positions match TRBD1. This CDR3 region has 14 residues. V was clipped by 3 bases and J by 4 bases; unmatched bases: 4. The chain's CDR3 is CASSFLDRGETQYF. The DNA for the CDR3 is TGTGCCAGCAGTTTCCTTGACAGGGGAGAGACCCAGTACTTC.

The chain is built from TRBV6-6 and TRBJ1-6, with D uncertain. Trimming took off 0 bases at V and 8 bases at J, with 8 bases between the two ends. CDR3 size: 14 residues. The germline V gene encodes CDR1 MNHNY and CDR2 SVGAGI (reference sequence). CDR3 coding DNA: TGTGCCAGCAGTTACTCGAAAATAGATTCACCCCTCCACTTT. This encodes CASSYSKIDSPLHF.

This chain links TRBV7-8 with TRBJ2-7, with D hard to call. This CDR3 contains 15 residues. The germline V gene has CDR1 SGHVS and CDR2 FQNEAQ. V lost 1 base and J 6 bases, leaving 16 bases between the germline ends. CDR3 nucleotide sequence: TGTGCCAGCAGCTTAGTCCGCCCCGAACTTTCCGAGCAGTACTTC. Protein: CASSLVRPELSEQYF.

This clonotype was recorded a few times. The chain recombines TRBV28 with TRBJ1-1; D unclear. With 8 bases removed from V and 3 bases from J, the gap between germline ends came to 13 bases. CDR1 and CDR2 (germline): MDHEN, SYDVKM. There are 13 residues in the CDR3. The CDR3 reads CASGVREYTEAFF. CDR3 in DNA: TGTGCCAGCGGGGTTCGGGAGTACACTGAAGCTTTCTTT.

The V call is TRBV28, the J call TRBJ1-1; tentatively, D is TRBD1 (5 bases). The germline V gene encodes CDR1 MDHEN and CDR2 SYDVKM. This CDR3 has 11 residues. V lost 7 bases to trimming and J lost 11 bases, with 14 bases between them. The DNA of the CDR3 is TGTGCCAGCATCTCGGGGACCCGGGCTTTCTTT. It is translated as CASISGTRAFF.

This clonotype was detected a few times. V gene TRBV9 combines with J gene TRBJ1-2; D is undetermined. The CDR3 length is 14 residues. Trimming removed 0 bases at V and 0 bases at J, with 6 bases between. Germline CDR1 is SGDLS and CDR2 is YYNGEE. CDR3 amino acids: CASSVGLSNYGYTF. The CDR3 DNA sequence: TGTGCCAGCAGCGTAGGGCTTTCTAACTATGGCTACACCTTC.